Sequencing of this T cell receptor (beta chain) was carried out in a study of blood T cell repertoires in COVID-19 (dated by TCRdb to the early 2020s). At the level of the whole study: Samples covering the acute and convalescent phases of COVID-19 were provided by collaborators in the United States, Italy and Spain. The material from the prospective study consisted of cDNA or gDNA derived from T cells, B-cell-depleted T cells, or PBMCs. The dataset comprised deeply sampled blood TCRbeta repertoires from subjects exposed to, actively infected with, or recovered from COVID-19. The repertoires were made available in a free public database intended to serve as a resource for research on the immune response to SARS-CoV-2. Samples came from the ongoing ImmuneRACE study (first 160 participants) plus 1,254 subjects from 6 global collaborators. The sample metadata nearly always contained a de-identified subject ID, COVID-19 status, age in years and sex. Where HLA class I and class II types were available, the types were taken from metadata supplied by the sample provider, not from assay-based typing. Broad study findings and their caveats: The amount of clinical and demographic metadata varied by source and participant and was provided uncurated.

From a lookup of the germline V gene, CDR1 and CDR2 are SGHTA and FQGTGA. The V end gives up 3 bases and the J end 4 bases, leaving 10 bases in the junction not matched to a gene. The CDR3 covers 17 residues, taking in both the cysteine and the phenylalanine. The sequence is cut down to CDR3 DNA, 51 bases in frame from base 1. A second Seattle source provided samples from volunteer blood donors who had recovered from COVID-19. The collaborating institutions used their own protocols to collect whole blood in K2EDTA tubes. For TCRbeta analysis, collaborator samples were shipped as frozen whole blood, as isolated PBMCs, or as DNA extracted from either sample type. As to this clone: Which antigen it targets is not known. Per-base qualities were not stored, and no clone one base away is much larger.

The immunoSEQ Assay, a bias-controlled multiplex PCR, was used to amplify TCRbeta CDR3 regions from genomic DNA. Per the authors' processing: Nucleated cell counts per sample were estimated from amplification of reference gene primers within the assay. To quantify the absolute abundance of each unique TCRbeta CDR3 rearrangement, sequence reads were collapsed and filtered. For each sample, productive Simpson clonality was calculated by taking the square root of Simpson's diversity index across productive rearrangements. TCRdb limited this immuneACCESS table to in-frame rearrangements with V and J called. A share of clones is missing; checked studies link under half to unresolved V genes, and the rest is unexplained. V and J calls and clone size are those listed in that table; D and trimming were worked out from the DNA. This sample is represented by around 150,000 clones; 60% to 80% of them were singletons. The ten largest clones add up to approximately 9.9% of the sample.

The chain is assembled from TRBV7-3 and TRBJ2-1; 9 bases in the middle match TRBD2. Sequenced sample: peripheral blood. The TCR originated in a man in his fifties or sixties who had recovered from COVID-19. The encoded CDR3 is CASSFAGVAGGYNEQFF. The DNA sequence is given as TGTGCCAGCAGCTTTGCAGGGGTGGCGGGAGGGTACAATGAGCAGTTCTTC.